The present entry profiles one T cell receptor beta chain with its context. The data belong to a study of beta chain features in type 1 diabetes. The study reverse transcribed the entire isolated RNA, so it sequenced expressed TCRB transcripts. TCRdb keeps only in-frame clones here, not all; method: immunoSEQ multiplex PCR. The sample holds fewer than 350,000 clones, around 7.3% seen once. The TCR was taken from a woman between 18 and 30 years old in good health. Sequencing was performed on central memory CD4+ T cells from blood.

CDR3 in amino acids: CAISDPKAEGLRETQYF. The DNA for the CDR3 is TGTGCCATCAGTGACCCGAAGGCGGAGGGCCTCCGGGAGACCCAGTACTTC. This chain connects TRBV10-3 to TRBJ2-5, with D maybe TRBD2 (6 bases). The V end was cut by 3 bases, the J end by 5 bases, with 22 bases between. The CDR3 covers 17 residues. Germline CDR1 ENHRY, CDR2 SYGVKD.